The sequence of this T cell receptor (beta chain) was determined in a study of T cells in tumors after PD-1 blockade. Looked up from germline, CDR1 is SGHKS and CDR2 is YYEKEE (reference sequence). Trimming at V came to 4 bases and at J to 3 bases, leaving 8 bases not matched to a gene. CDR3 length equals 16 residues. General study findings and limits: Blood contained approximately 40% of the tumor's TCR clonotypes.

The data were produced by immunoSEQ multiplex PCR, yet TCRdb's version contains in-frame clones alone and is incomplete. The data contain approximately 60,000 clones, roughly 75% of them singletons. Note on this clone: What it binds is not known.

The specimen comprised PBMCs, sampled before anti-PD-1 treatment. J is TRBJ2-1 and V is TRBV5-5, with TRBD2 matching 9 bases. The source of this sequence is a human donor with basal cell carcinoma. In nucleotides, the CDR3 is TGTGCCAGCAGCCTGATCGGGACTAGCATCTACAATGAGCAGTTCTTC. Amino acid sequence: CASSLIGTSIYNEQFF.